The 26 T cell receptor beta chains below come from one sample, sequenced in a study of blood T cell repertoires in COVID-19. TCRdb keeps only in-frame clones here, not all; method: immunoSEQ multiplex PCR. The sample lists about 330,000 clones; around 87% were seen once. Specimen: PBMCs or T cells enriched from blood (not recorded which). The receptors were gathered from a woman aged 30 to 39 who had recovered from COVID-19.

The CDR3 coding sequence is TGTGCCAGCAGCTTATCCACAGCCTTAACCTACGAGCAGTACTTC. Residues: CASSLSTALTYEQYF. The chain has TRBV7-2 and TRBJ2-7; no firm D call. CDR3 length: 15 amino acids. CDR1 SGHTA and CDR2 FQGNSA come from the germline V gene. Trimming stripped 2 bases from V and 2 bases from J, with 13 bases between. The full variable domain, with the rest looked up from reference TRBV7-2 and TRBJ2-7, is GAGVSQSPSNKVTEKGKDVELRCDPISGHTALYWYRQSLGQGLEFLIYFQGNSAPDKSGLPSDRFSAERTGGSVSTLTIQRTQQEDSAVYLCASSLSTALTYEQYFGPGTRLTVT.

The rearrangement joins TRBV4-2 to TRBJ2-5, with 16 bases identical to TRBD2. Germline trimming cut 3 bases from V and 4 bases from J; bases unmatched to any gene: 8. Germline V lookup: CDR1 LGHNA, CDR2 YNFKEQ. This CDR3 spans 18 amino acids. The CDR3 is CASSHLGTSGGAVETQYF. CDR3 DNA sequence: TGTGCCAGCAGCCACCTCGGGACTAGCGGGGGGGCCGTAGAGACCCAGTACTTC.

V and J are TRBV5-6 and TRBJ1-2; TRBD1 is a possible D gene (6 bases). The germline V and J ends were trimmed by 4 bases and 5 bases, with 18 bases remaining between them. Germline V CDR1 and CDR2: SGHDT, YYEEEE. The CDR3 is 15 amino acids. The CDR3 loop reads CASSPTLTGSYGYTF. As DNA, the CDR3 is TGTGCCAGCAGCCCGACCCTTACAGGGAGTTATGGCTACACCTTC.

V is TRBV5-5 and J is TRBJ1-2; D perhaps matches TRBD1 (5 bases). The germline V gene encodes CDR1 SGHKS and CDR2 YYEKEE (reference sequence). V shed 0 bases and J shed 3 bases, with 12 bases lying between them. There are 15 residues in the CDR3. The CDR3 DNA sequence: TGTGCCAGCAGCTTGGCTCAGGGCAGGGACTATGGCTACACCTTC. It specifies CASSLAQGRDYGYTF.

This chain joins TRBV29-1 and TRBJ1-1, with TRBD1 matching over 10 bases. Germline CDR1 SQVTM, CDR2 ANQGSEA. The CDR3 is 15 amino acids. After removal of 2 bases from V and 5 bases from J, the junction contained 8 bases not matched to a gene. The CDR3 sequence is CSVELGRTGGTEAFF. As DNA, the CDR3 is TGCAGCGTTGAATTGGGACGGACAGGGGGAACTGAAGCTTTCTTT.

The chain combines TRBV5-1 with TRBJ1-6, with D hard to call. Deletions cut 1 base from V and 8 bases from J, with 7 bases between. The germline V gene has CDR1 SGHRS and CDR2 YFSETQ. The CDR3 is made up of 13 amino acids. The CDR3 loop reads CASSLKSDSPLHF. The CDR3 bases are TGCGCCAGCAGCTTGAAGTCGGATTCACCCCTCCACTTT.

The rearrangement joins TRBV7-9 to TRBJ2-7, with D possibly being TRBD2 (6 bases). V lost 3 bases to trimming and J lost 2 bases, with 11 bases between them. The CDR3 sequence is 14 residues long. Germline assignment: CDR1 SEHNR and CDR2 FQNEAQ (reference sequence). For the CDR3, the DNA is TGTGCCAGCAGCTTGACTAGTAACGCCTACGAGCAGTACTTC. Its protein product is CASSLTSNAYEQYF.

The chain has TRBV6-1 and TRBJ1-6; 8 bases match TRBD1. The length of the CDR3 is 14 residues. Per germline, CDR1 MNHNS and CDR2 SASEGT. With 0 bases clipped from V and 14 bases from J, the junction kept 6 bases outside the gene matches. DNA of the CDR3: TGTGCCAGCAGTGAAGCTGGACAGGGCCTAGCCCTCCACTTT. It codes for CASSEAGQGLALHF.

This clone was recorded only once. The chain is built from TRBV5-1 and TRBJ1-1; D not certain. This CDR3 is built from 16 residues. CDR1 is SGHRS, CDR2 YFSETQ, per germline. V lost 5 bases to trimming and J lost 10 bases, with 27 bases between them. This chain's CDR3 is CASSSGVGGPSLAAFF. Written as DNA, the CDR3 is TGCGCCAGCAGTTCCGGGGTCGGCGGCCCTAGCTTGGCAGCTTTCTTT.

The J gene is TRBJ1-1, the V gene TRBV2, with 7 nucleotides matching TRBD1. Germline trimming cut 6 bases from V and 3 bases from J; bases unmatched to any gene: 4. Germline V gene lookup returns CDR1 SNHLY and CDR2 FYNNEI. This CDR3 region has 13 residues. CDR3 loop: CASSDQGDTEAFF. The CDR3 DNA sequence: TGTGCCAGCAGCGACCAGGGGGACACTGAAGCTTTCTTT.

The chain combines TRBV2 with TRBJ1-4; TRBD1 might be the D (5 bases). This CDR3 is built from 14 residues. Germline values: CDR1 SNHLY, CDR2 FYNNEI. Between the trimmed V and J ends, which lost 7 bases and 6 bases, there was a span of 15 bases. The CDR3 DNA follows: TGTGCCAGCAAGTTCGGGGGAGGGGATGAAAAACTGTTTTTT. Its translation is CASKFGGGDEKLFF.

For the CDR3, the DNA is TGTGCCAGCAGTGAACTGGACAGAATTGTCAATCAGCCCCAGCATTTT. Residues: CASSELDRIVNQPQHF. The chain is built from TRBV6-1 and TRBJ1-5; D possibly corresponds to TRBD1 (6 bases). Trimming left V 2 bases short and J 3 bases short, with 14 bases between. CDR3 length: 16 residues. Germline V gene data show CDR1 as MNHNS and CDR2 as SASEGT.

CDR3 sequence: CASSLDGTVPVEQYF. The CDR3 bases are TGTGCCAGCAGCTTAGACGGTACAGTCCCCGTCGAGCAGTACTTC. The chain employs TRBV7-2 and TRBJ2-7; D remains unclear. CDR1 SGHTA and CDR2 FQGNSA come from the germline V gene. V shed 1 base and J shed 6 bases, with 16 bases lying between them. There are 15 residues in the CDR3. The complete variable domain, with remaining parts taken from reference TRBV7-2 and TRBJ2-7, reads GAGVSQSPSNKVTEKGKDVELRCDPISGHTALYWYRQSLGQGLEFLIYFQGNSAPDKSGLPSDRFSAERTGGSVSTLTIQRTQQEDSAVYLCASSLDGTVPVEQYFGPGTRLTVT.

The chain links TRBV29-1 to TRBJ1-1; no reliable D call. The V gene lost 4 bases and the J gene lost 0 bases, with 6 bases spanning the gap. The CDR3 contains 12 residues. Germline-derived CDR1 and CDR2 are SQVTM and ANQGSEA. Here the CDR3 reads CSVADMNTEAFF. The CDR3 DNA reads as TGCAGCGTTGCAGACATGAACACTGAAGCTTTCTTT.

The chain joins TRBV7-9 to TRBJ1-1; TRBD1 agrees at 10 bases. V dropped 4 bases and J dropped 6; count of bases not matched to a gene: 11. Germline CDR1 reads SEHNR; CDR2 reads FQNEAQ (reference sequence). The CDR3 length is 16 residues. Here the CDR3 reads CASSSHLGQGIAEAFF. The CDR3 DNA follows: TGTGCCAGCAGCTCCCATTTGGGACAGGGGATCGCTGAAGCTTTCTTT.

This clone showed up just once. V usage is TRBV7-9 and J usage is TRBJ2-3; 14 nucleotides match TRBD2. CDR1 is SEHNR, CDR2 FQNEAQ, per germline (reference sequence). The CDR3 contains 18 residues. V lost 5 bases and J lost 0; bases outside the gene matches: 7. CDR3 nucleotides: TGTGCCAGCAGCCTTGGACTAGCGGGGGGTTCCAGCACAGATACGCAGTATTTT. It translates to CASSLGLAGGSSTDTQYF.

The genes are TRBV5-6 and TRBJ2-7; TRBD2 might be the D (5 bases). The germline V gene encodes CDR1 SGHDT and CDR2 YYEEEE. CDR3 size: 18 residues. V lost 2 bases and J 1 base, leaving 22 bases between the germline ends. The chain's CDR3 is CASSFLTSSSRMSYEQYF. The DNA of the CDR3 is TGTGCCAGCAGCTTTTTAACATCCTCTAGCCGGATGTCCTACGAGCAGTACTTC.

The gene calls are TRBV4-1 and TRBJ1-2, with 11 bases aligning to TRBD1. The CDR3 loop spans 16 amino acids. After removal of 1 base from V and 4 bases from J, the junction contained 5 bases not matched to a gene. CDR1 is MGHRA, CDR2 YSYEKL, per germline. The CDR3 loop is CASSQAGTGGVYGYTF. The CDR3 nucleotides read TGCGCCAGCAGCCAAGCCGGGACAGGGGGTGTCTATGGCTACACCTTC.

The chain employs TRBV6-6 and TRBJ1-4; TRBD1 agrees at 7 bases. Germline CDR1 and CDR2: MNHNY and SVGAGI (reference sequence). The V and J ends lost 5 bases and 1 base, in that order; junction bases with no gene match: 10. CDR3 length equals 17 residues. This chain's CDR3 is CASSREGAPGTNEKLFF. The CDR3, as DNA: TGTGCCAGCAGTCGGGAGGGGGCCCCTGGAACTAATGAAAAACTGTTTTTT.

The gene calls are TRBV10-1 and TRBJ1-5; the D gene is possibly TRBD1 (6 bases). This CDR3 has 14 residues. V shed 3 bases and J shed 5 bases, with 11 bases lying between them. Germline CDR1 and CDR2: WNHNN and SYGVQD (reference sequence). As DNA, the CDR3 is TGCGCCAGCAGTGAAGGGGGGGTTGATCAGCCCCAGCATTTT. It encodes CASSEGGVDQPQHF.

The chain is built from TRBV6-5 and TRBJ1-1, with unresolved D. Trimming shortened V by 2 bases and J by 3 bases, and 7 bases separated the two germline ends. The CDR3 totals 13 residues. In germline, CDR1 is MNHEY, CDR2 SVGAGI. The CDR3 sequence: CASSYGPHTEAFF. The CDR3 coding sequence is TGTGCCAGCAGTTACGGGCCCCACACTGAAGCTTTCTTT.

The gene calls are TRBV4-2 and TRBJ1-6; possible D gene TRBD1, 5 bases. Trimming pared 6 bases from V and 9 bases from J, leaving 18 bases between. This CDR3 is 15 amino acids long. CDR1 and CDR2 (germline): LGHNA, YNFKEQ. The CDR3 loop reads CASSADRGSSSPLHF. CDR3 DNA: TGTGCCAGCAGTGCCGACCGGGGGTCCAGTTCACCCCTCCACTTT.

V gene TRBV4-1 combines with J gene TRBJ1-2; 7 nucleotides agree with TRBD1. The CDR3 runs 14 residues. V was pared by 2 bases and J by 8 bases, with 8 bases of the junction left unmatched. Germline CDR1 and CDR2: MGHRA and YSYEKL. This CDR3 is CASSQIGRGLGYTF. CDR3 DNA: TGCGCCAGCAGCCAAATCGGAAGGGGGCTAGGCTACACCTTC.

The rearrangement joins TRBV9 to TRBJ2-1; D might be TRBD2 (6 bases). With 0 bases removed from V and 6 bases from J, the gap between germline ends came to 10 bases. The CDR3 has 14 amino acids. Germline-derived CDR1 and CDR2 are SGDLS and YYNGEE. For the CDR3, the DNA is TGTGCCAGCAGCGTAGACTACGGGGGCAATGAGCAGTTCTTC. Translated: CASSVDYGGNEQFF.

This clone came up once. This chain joins TRBV3-1 (or the pseudogene TRBV3-2) and TRBJ1-3; tentatively, D is TRBD1 (6 bases). There are 15 residues in the CDR3. Germline V lookup: CDR1 LGHDT, CDR2 YNNKEL (reference sequence). Trimming shortened V by 3 bases and J by 2 bases, and 11 bases separated the two germline ends. The CDR3 loop is CASSHGQKPGNTIYF. As DNA, the CDR3 is TGTGCCAGCAGCCATGGACAGAAACCTGGAAACACCATATATTTT.

The rearrangement uses TRBV5-4 and TRBJ2-3; D might be TRBD1 (5 bases). Germline V gene lookup returns CDR1 SGHNT and CDR2 YYREEE (reference sequence). V lost 4 bases and J lost 0, with 9 bases in between. The CDR3 spans 14 residues. The CDR3 sequence is CASSLGLSTDTQYF. The CDR3 DNA reads TGTGCCAGCAGCCTGGGGCTCAGCACAGATACGCAGTATTTT.